The 5 T cell receptor beta chains given below trace back to one sample, sequenced in a study of blood T cell repertoires in COVID-19. The repertoire was sequenced with immunoSEQ multiplex PCR; TCRdb's copy has only in-frame clones and lacks some. The sample lists roughly 330,000 clones; roughly 86% were seen once. Input material: PBMCs or T cells enriched from blood (not recorded which). Source of these receptors: a woman between 25 and 40 years old who had recovered from COVID-19.

In DNA form, the CDR3 reads TGTGCCAGCAGCATAGTGGGGAGGATGGCTTTCTTT. It encodes CASSIVGRMAFF. This sequence joins TRBV7-2 and TRBJ1-1; D remains ambiguous. This CDR3 region has 12 residues. V lost 5 bases, J lost 11 bases, and 15 bases lay in between. Germline-derived CDR1 and CDR2 are SGHTA and FQGNSA.

The chain recombines TRBV4-1 with TRBJ1-2; TRBD1 aligns across 9 bases. The germline gives CDR1 MGHRA, CDR2 YSYEKL. V lost 0 bases and J lost 11; bases outside the gene matches: 10. The length of the CDR3 is 15 residues. CDR3 sequence: CASSQEPGQGERYTF. The CDR3 DNA is TGCGCCAGCAGCCAAGAGCCGGGACAGGGCGAGAGATACACCTTC.

The rearrangement uses TRBV20-1 and TRBJ1-4; 7 nucleotides align to TRBD1. There are 14 residues in the CDR3. Germline trimming cut 3 bases from V and 7 bases from J; bases unmatched to any gene: 8. The germline V gene encodes CDR1 DFQATT and CDR2 SNEGSKA (reference sequence). Here the CDR3 reads CSASEGQRSEKLFF. Written as DNA, the CDR3 is TGCAGTGCTAGTGAGGGACAGCGTAGTGAAAAACTGTTTTTT.

The chain employs TRBV28 and TRBJ1-4, with 7 bases aligning to TRBD1. V lost 5 bases, J lost 0 bases, and 6 bases stayed unmatched. Germline V gives CDR1 MDHEN, CDR2 SYDVKM. CDR3 length equals 16 residues. The CDR3 protein is CASSPRTGSTNEKLFF. DNA of the CDR3: TGTGCCAGCAGTCCAAGGACAGGATCAACTAATGAAAAACTGTTTTTT.

This clone is a singleton in its sample. The chain employs TRBV7-9 and TRBJ1-2; TRBD1 matches at 9 bases. Per the germline V gene, CDR1 is SEHNR and CDR2 is FQNEAQ (reference sequence). With 4 bases clipped from V and 5 bases from J, the junction kept 5 bases outside the gene matches. The CDR3 consists of 14 residues. The CDR3 region is CASSSSGTGYGYTF. In DNA, the CDR3 is TGTGCCAGCAGCTCCTCCGGGACAGGGTATGGCTACACCTTC.